This record concerns one TCR beta chain sequence. Ten or more counts support this clonotype. Which antigen it targets is not known. Per-nucleotide qualities are absent, and no much larger clonotype sits a single base away. This was a case-control study nested in a cohort of healthcare workers in London, UK, who had nasopharyngeal swab PCR tests and blood samples taken every week. Between 23 and 31 March 2020, the week of the UK lockdown, healthcare workers were enrolled and then followed up weekly for as long as 16 weeks. CDR1 and CDR2 were assigned from the germline V gene (reference sequence) as LGHDT and YNNKEL. The CDR3 spans 13 residues, from the cysteine through the phenylalanine. Only the CDR3 portion is preserved as DNA: 39 bases, with reading frame beginning at the first base. V loses 3 bases, J loses 4 bases, and the germline ends lie 7 bases apart. These data originate in a study of early T cells in non-severe SARS-CoV-2 infection (dated by TCRdb to about 2021). Regarding the research as a whole: Because TCR sequencing was done on bulk RNA from unsorted whole blood, the alpha and beta chains could not be paired.

The library was produced with 5' RACE. Sequencing used a NextSeq 500. Unique molecular identifiers were attached to individual cDNA molecules in the TCR library protocol so that sequencing error and PCR bias could be corrected. TCR alpha and beta chains were both sequenced, and the abundances of alpha and beta sequences in each sample were closely correlated with each other. In the original analysis: Decombinator V4 was used to perform V gene, J gene and CDR3 annotation of TCR sequences. Expanded TCRs were defined as changing significantly between any two time points under a Poisson model with p below 0.0001. TCR abundances were normalised to the total number of TCRs sequenced per sample and expressed as counts per million. MAIT TCRs were defined by TRAV1-2 paired with TRAJ12, TRAJ20 or TRAJ33, and iNKT TCRs by TRAV10 paired with TRAJ18. VDJdb, accessed 1 November 2021, was searched for CMV, EBV and SARS-CoV-2 annotated TCRs, with TCRs annotated for multiple antigens excluded. TCRdb took the public reads, trimmed them with fastp at Q25, ran MiXCR for clone calling and kept in-frame beta chains. One record per CDR3 amino acid sequence lists the most common genes and DNA. TCRdb's processing, not the authors', yielded these V and J calls. Recorded for this sample are 65,000 to 80,000 distinct CDR3 sequences; roughly an eighth of them occurred a single time. 5.5% to 7.5% of the sample is held by the ten biggest clonotypes.

Results the study describes overall, beyond this receptor: VDJdb matching was skewed toward anti-spike CD8 responses and likely underestimated virus-specific expansions, missing private and CD4 specificities.

This sequence uses TRBV3-1 and TRBJ1-5; the D gene assignment is ambiguous. The sequence derives from an adult who was a healthcare worker with PCR-confirmed SARS-CoV-2 infection or an uninfected control (not recorded which). Specimen: whole blood. The CDR3 reads as follows: CASSHGRNQPQHF. The DNA sequence reads TGTGCCAGCAGCCATGGGCGGAATCAGCCCCAGCATTTT.